This T cell receptor (beta chain) originates from a study of a mutant IDH1 vaccine in newly diagnosed glioma. The overall study: Onset of vaccination occurred 4-6 weeks following radiotherapy alone, or with temozolomide cycles. Week 47 marked visit V13, whereas week 35 marked visit V12.

Regarding the study as a whole: Top-clonotype changes in peripheral T cells seemed unrelated to pseudoprogression.

On this clone: Its specificity is unknown.

Time point given: week 47, end of study. All doses held 300 ug of mutant IDH1 20-mer peptide, with topical imiquimod. Eight vaccinations reached patients in weeks 1, 3, 5, 7, 11, 15, 19 and 23. Using immunoSEQ multiplex PCR, the repertoire was profiled, and TCRdb retains in-frame clones only, with some absent. Of around 60,000 clones listed, around 83% are singletons. This CDR3 is 15 amino acids long. Germline V gene sequence: CDR1 WNHNN, CDR2 SYGVQD (reference sequence). The junction had 10 bases not matched to a gene; V was cut back by 5 bases and J by 6 bases. The sequence came from a man aged 25 to 40 with glioma. Sample: PBMCs, taken from a glioma patient whose treatment included an IDH1 peptide vaccine. This rearrangement joins TRBV10-1 to TRBJ2-1, with 7 bases lining up with TRBD1. The CDR3 reads CASSRQGVAGNEQFF. The CDR3 DNA is TGCGCCAGCAGTAGACAGGGAGTTGCTGGCAATGAGCAGTTCTTC.